These T cell receptor beta chains were read from a single sample in a study of technical replicates of blood from a handful of donors. Repertoires were generated with immunoSEQ multiplex PCR, while TCRdb's copy carries only in-frame clones and drops some. The sample includes tens of thousands of clones, around 89% seen only once; the top ten take around 5%. Sequencing was carried out using PBMCs. Every receptor here comes from a human donor in good health. Some clones in this sample may be carry-over from other donors' samples. Each CDR3 is given without its conserved first and last residue.

j_gene: TRBJ2-7; v_gene: TRBV5-1; CDR3aa: ASSYLSGGSPPYEQY
j_gene: TRBJ1-6; v_gene: TRBV9; CDR3aa: ASSGTGSANSPLH
j_gene: TRBJ1-3; v_gene: TRBV27; CDR3aa: ASSPRGLSGNTIY
j_gene: TRBJ1-1; v_gene: TRBV7-9; CDR3aa: ASSSTDRDRRVEAF
j_gene: TRBJ2-7; v_gene: TRBV2; CDR3aa: ASSGAGEQY
j_gene: TRBJ2-7; v_gene: TRBV18; CDR3aa: ASSPDSGGQY
j_gene: TRBJ1-2; v_gene: TRBV30; CDR3aa: AWPGQSKYASRCGYT
j_gene: TRBJ2-2; v_gene: TRBV5-1; CDR3aa: ASSLVGQGIPGELF
j_gene: TRBJ1-2; v_gene: TRBV18; CDR3aa: ASSPTNKDRDYGYT
j_gene: TRBJ1-6; v_gene: TRBV11-2; CDR3aa: ASSANPGKNSPLH
j_gene: TRBJ2-1; v_gene: TRBV19; CDR3aa: ASSISNNEQF
j_gene: TRBJ2-1; v_gene: TRBV7-2; CDR3aa: ASSLDWQASYNEQF
j_gene: TRBJ1-3; v_gene: TRBV19; CDR3aa: ASSIPADFSSGNTIY
j_gene: TRBJ2-7; v_gene: TRBV19; CDR3aa: ASSPLSGTAGTSGRWNEQY
j_gene: TRBJ2-7; v_gene: TRBV4-3; CDR3aa: ASSQETALNEQY
j_gene: TRBJ2-1; v_gene: TRBV7-2; CDR3aa: ASSLSTSGGPLEQF
j_gene: TRBJ2-2; v_gene: TRBV29-1; CDR3aa: SVEGWQGSTGELF
j_gene: TRBJ2-5; v_gene: TRBV2; CDR3aa: ASSEWAIYQETQY
j_gene: TRBJ2-7; v_gene: TRBV4-1; CDR3aa: ASSQDGGLAGLDPYEQY
j_gene: TRBJ2-7; v_gene: TRBV23-1; CDR3aa: ASSLPDRDNYEQY
j_gene: TRBJ2-1; v_gene: TRBV10-3; CDR3aa: AISEVSSRHSSYNEQF
j_gene: TRBJ2-7; v_gene: TRBV5-1; CDR3aa: ASSVEQATYEQY
j_gene: TRBJ1-2; v_gene: TRBV6-4; CDR3aa: ASPGQGYGYT
j_gene: TRBJ2-3; v_gene: TRBV2; CDR3aa: ASSELAGSTDTQY
j_gene: TRBJ2-1; v_gene: TRBV5-5; CDR3aa: ASSVRGGAVHNEQF
j_gene: TRBJ2-7; v_gene: TRBV4-3; CDR3aa: ASSQDYSFSYEQY
j_gene: TRBJ1-3; v_gene: TRBV4-1; CDR3aa: ASSHPLKGARGNTIY
j_gene: TRBJ1-2; v_gene: TRBV7-2; CDR3aa: ASSWRQGNYGYT